These 5 T cell receptor beta chains were all obtained from the same sample, sequenced in a study of OX40 agonist ivuxolimab in advanced cancers. Sequencing was performed with immunoSEQ multiplex PCR; in TCRdb, only in-frame clones are kept and a portion is missing. The sample lists some 20,000 clones, 86% occurring once. Sequencing was performed on CD4+ or CD8+ T cells sorted from blood, taken in a trial of the OX40 agonist ivuxolimab. Every receptor here comes from an adult with an advanced solid tumor such as melanoma, head and neck, liver or kidney cancer.

This chain joins TRBV7-9 and TRBJ2-7; D is perhaps TRBD1 (6 bases). CDR3 length: 11 residues. The V end was cut by 6 bases, the J end by 7 bases, with 10 bases between. CDR1 is SEHNR and CDR2 is FQNEAQ in the germline V gene (reference sequence). CDR3 region: CASSSGVEQYF. CDR3 DNA: TGTGCCAGCAGTTCAGGGGTTGAGCAGTACTTC.

This chain joins TRBV2 and TRBJ2-3; D is ambiguous. The length of the CDR3 is 11 residues. Deletions cut 2 bases from V and 5 bases from J, with 2 bases between. CDR1 and CDR2 from the germline V gene are SNHLY and FYNNEI. DNA of the CDR3: TGTGCCAGCAGTGAATTAGATACGCAGTATTTT. Translation gives CASSELDTQYF.

By its share, this clone is medium-sized. The V and J genes are TRBV11-2 and TRBJ2-7; 9 bases align to TRBD1. The CDR3 covers 16 residues. The V segment lost 3 bases and the J segment 0 bases; nucleotides outside the gene matches: 6. Germline-derived CDR1 and CDR2 are SGHAT and FQNNGV. The CDR3 sequence: CASSLVGQGLSYEQYF. In DNA, the CDR3 is TGTGCCAGCAGCTTGGTGGGACAGGGTCTCTCCTACGAGCAGTACTTC.

The rearrangement uses TRBV7-8 and TRBJ1-1; perhaps TRBD1 as D (6 bases). CDR3 length: 15 residues. Trimming took off 0 bases at V and 3 bases at J, with 11 bases between the two ends. Germline V CDR1 and CDR2: SGHVS, FQNEAQ. DNA for the CDR3: TGTGCCAGCAGCTTAGCGTTAGGGGGAGACACTGAAGCTTTCTTT. Translating it yields CASSLALGGDTEAFF.

The CDR3 reads CASSSQGPAPQHF. The CDR3, as DNA: TGTGCCAGCAGCTCGCAGGGGCCCGCGCCCCAGCATTTT. V gene TRBV5-6 combines with J gene TRBJ1-5; a possible D gene is TRBD1 (6 bases). Germline V lookup: CDR1 SGHDT, CDR2 YYEEEE. The CDR3 spans 13 residues. V was shortened by 3 bases and J by 9 bases, with 13 bases between the two germline ends. Filled out from reference TRBV5-6 and TRBJ1-5, the complete variable domain reads DAGVTQSPTHLIKTRGQQVTLRCSPKSGHDTVSWYQQALGQGPQFIFQYYEEEERQRGNFPDRFSGHQFPNYSSELNVNALLLGDSALYLCASSSQGPAPQHFGDGTRLSIL.